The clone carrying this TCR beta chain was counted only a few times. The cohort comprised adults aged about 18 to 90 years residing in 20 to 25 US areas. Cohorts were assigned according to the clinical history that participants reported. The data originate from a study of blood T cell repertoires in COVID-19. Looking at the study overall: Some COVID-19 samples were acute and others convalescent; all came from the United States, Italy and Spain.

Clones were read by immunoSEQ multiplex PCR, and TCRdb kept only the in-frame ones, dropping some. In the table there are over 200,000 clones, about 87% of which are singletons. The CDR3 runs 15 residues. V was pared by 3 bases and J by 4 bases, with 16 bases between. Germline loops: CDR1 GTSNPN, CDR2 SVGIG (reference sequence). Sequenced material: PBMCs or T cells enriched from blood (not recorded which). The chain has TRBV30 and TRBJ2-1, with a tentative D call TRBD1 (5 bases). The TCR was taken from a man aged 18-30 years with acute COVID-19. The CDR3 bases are TGTGCCTGGAGCCATGGCCCGACAGATTACAATGAGCAGTTCTTC. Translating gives CAWSHGPTDYNEQFF.